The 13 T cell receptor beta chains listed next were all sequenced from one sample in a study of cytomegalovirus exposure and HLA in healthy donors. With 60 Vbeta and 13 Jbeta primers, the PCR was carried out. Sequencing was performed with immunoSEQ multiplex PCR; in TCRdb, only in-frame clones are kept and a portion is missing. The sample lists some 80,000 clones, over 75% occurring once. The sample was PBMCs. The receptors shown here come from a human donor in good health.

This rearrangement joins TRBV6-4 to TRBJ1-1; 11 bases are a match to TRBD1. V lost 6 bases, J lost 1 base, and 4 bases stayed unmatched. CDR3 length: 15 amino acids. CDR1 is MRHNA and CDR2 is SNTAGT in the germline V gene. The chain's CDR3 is CASSTGTGGNTEAFF. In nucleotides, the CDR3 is TGTGCCAGCAGCACCGGGACAGGGGGGAACACTGAAGCTTTCTTT.

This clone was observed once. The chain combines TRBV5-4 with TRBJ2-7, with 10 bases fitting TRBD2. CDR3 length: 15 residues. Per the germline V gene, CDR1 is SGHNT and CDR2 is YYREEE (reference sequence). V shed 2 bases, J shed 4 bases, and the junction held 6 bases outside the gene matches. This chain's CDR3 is CASSLERGGPYEQYF. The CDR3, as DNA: TGTGCCAGCAGCTTAGAGCGGGGGGGCCCTTACGAGCAGTACTTC.

Written as DNA, the CDR3 is TGTGCCAGTAGTATCCTTCCTTCGACAGGGAACACTGAAGCTTTCTTT. Encoded protein: CASSILPSTGNTEAFF. The chain combines TRBV19 with TRBJ1-1, with a possible D match to TRBD1 (6 bases). Germline V gene sequence: CDR1 LNHDA, CDR2 SQIVND (reference sequence). The CDR3 spans 16 residues. Trimming pared 3 bases from V and 1 base from J, leaving 15 bases between.

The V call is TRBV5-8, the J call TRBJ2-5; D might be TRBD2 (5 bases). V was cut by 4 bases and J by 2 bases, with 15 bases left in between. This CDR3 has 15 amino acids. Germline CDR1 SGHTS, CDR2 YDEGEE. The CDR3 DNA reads TGTGCCAGCAGCCCCGGGAAACAAGCGCAAGAGACCCAGTACTTC. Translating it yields CASSPGKQAQETQYF.

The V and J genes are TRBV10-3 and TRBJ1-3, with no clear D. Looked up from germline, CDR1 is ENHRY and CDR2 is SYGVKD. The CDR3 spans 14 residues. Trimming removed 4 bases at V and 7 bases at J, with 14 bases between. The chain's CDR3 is CAISAQTRSNTIYF. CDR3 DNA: TGTGCCATCAGTGCGCAGACAAGGTCGAACACCATATATTTT.

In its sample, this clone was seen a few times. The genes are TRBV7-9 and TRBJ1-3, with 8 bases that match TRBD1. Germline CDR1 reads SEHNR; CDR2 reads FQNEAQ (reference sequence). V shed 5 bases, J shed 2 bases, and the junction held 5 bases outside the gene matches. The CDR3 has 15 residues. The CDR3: CASSTDRGAGNTIYF. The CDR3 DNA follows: TGTGCCAGCAGCACAGACAGGGGCGCTGGAAACACCATATATTTT.

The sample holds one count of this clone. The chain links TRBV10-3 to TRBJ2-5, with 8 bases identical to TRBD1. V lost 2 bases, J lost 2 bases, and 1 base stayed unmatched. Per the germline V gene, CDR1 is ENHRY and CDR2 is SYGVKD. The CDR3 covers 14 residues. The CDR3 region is CAISEGTGQETQYF. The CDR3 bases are TGTGCCATCAGTGAGGGGACAGGACAAGAGACCCAGTACTTC.

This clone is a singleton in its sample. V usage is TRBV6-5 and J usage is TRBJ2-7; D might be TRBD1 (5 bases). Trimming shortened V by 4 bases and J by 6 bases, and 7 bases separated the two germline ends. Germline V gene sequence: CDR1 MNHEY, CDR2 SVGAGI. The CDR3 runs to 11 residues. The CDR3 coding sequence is TGTGCCAGCAGTTCAGGGTCCGAGCAGTACTTC. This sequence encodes CASSSGSEQYF.

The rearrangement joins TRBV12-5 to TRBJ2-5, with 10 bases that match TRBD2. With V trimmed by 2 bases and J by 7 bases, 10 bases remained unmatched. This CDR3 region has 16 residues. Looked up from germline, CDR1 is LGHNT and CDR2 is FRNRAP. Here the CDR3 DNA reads TGTGCTAGTGGTTTGCGGAGCGGGGGGGCTGTAGGGACCCAGTACTTC. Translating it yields CASGLRSGGAVGTQYF.

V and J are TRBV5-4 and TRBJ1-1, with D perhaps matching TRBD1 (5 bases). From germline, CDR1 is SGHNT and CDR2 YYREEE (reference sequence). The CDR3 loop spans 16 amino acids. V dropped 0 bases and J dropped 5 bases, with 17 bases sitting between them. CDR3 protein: CASSLAGRSAGTEAFF. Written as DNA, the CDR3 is TGTGCCAGCAGCTTGGCCGGCAGGAGTGCAGGGACTGAAGCTTTCTTT.

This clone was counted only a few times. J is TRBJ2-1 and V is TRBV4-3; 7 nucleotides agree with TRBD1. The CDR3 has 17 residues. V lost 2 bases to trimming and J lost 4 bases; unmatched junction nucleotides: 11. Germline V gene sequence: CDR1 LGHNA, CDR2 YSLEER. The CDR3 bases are TGCGCCAGCAGCCAACAGCCTCCTGGACAGGCTTACAATGAGCAGTTCTTC. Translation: CASSQQPPGQAYNEQFF.

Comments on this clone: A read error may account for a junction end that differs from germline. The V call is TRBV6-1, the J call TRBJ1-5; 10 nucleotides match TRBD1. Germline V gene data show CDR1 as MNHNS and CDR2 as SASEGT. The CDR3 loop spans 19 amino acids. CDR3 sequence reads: CASSEERDRGIGFGQPQNF. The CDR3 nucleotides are TGTGCCAGCAGTGAAGAAAGGGACAGGGGCATTGGCTTCGGTCAGCCCCAGAATTTT.

The CDR3 loop reads CATSKNRADTGELFF. The DNA for the CDR3 is TGTGCCACCAGCAAGAACAGGGCCGACACCGGGGAGCTGTTTTTT. The chain carries TRBV15 and TRBJ2-2, with a tentative D call TRBD1 (6 bases). Germline V gene lookup returns CDR1 LNHNV and CDR2 YYDKDF (reference sequence). The CDR3 is made up of 15 amino acids. Trimming removed 4 bases from V and 3 bases from J, with 12 bases in between.